These T cell receptor beta chains were read from a single sample in a study of regulatory T cells in long-lasting Graves disease. MiXCR, applied by TCRdb to the multiplex PCR reads, yields one record per CDR3 protein. The repertoire has roughly 500,000 distinct CDR3 sequences, around 21% of them found once; the top ten carry approximately 7.8%. The source material was peripheral blood mononuclear cells (PBMCs), sampled when the disease was refractory, from a patient treated with antithyroid drugs. The receptors derive from a female donor with Graves disease. The CDR3 runs from the conserved cysteine through the conserved F or W. A D gene is named only where the DNA matches it firmly. The size field is filled for only some rows; it gives once, few, many or a size class.

length: 18; size: NA; V: TRBV7-2; J: TRBJ2-7; D: TRBD2; DNA: TGTGCCAGCAGCTCACTCCTCGGACTAGCGGGAGGAGGGTACGAGCAGTACTTC; CDR3: CASSSLLGLAGGGYEQYF
length: 15; size: many; V: TRBV7-8; J: TRBJ2-5; D: NA; DNA: TGTGCCAGCAGCTCTGACGGCCCCAACCAAGAGACCCAGTACTTC; CDR3: CASSSDGPNQETQYF
length: 17; size: few; V: TRBV2; J: TRBJ2-1; D: TRBD2; DNA: TGTGCCAGCAGTAGGACTAGCGGGACACTCTCCTACAATGAGCAGTTCTTC; CDR3: CASSRTSGTLSYNEQFF
length: 15; size: many; V: TRBV2; J: TRBJ1-1; D: TRBD1; DNA: TGTGCCAGCAGTGAAAACAGGGGCTTAACCACTGAAGCTTTCTTT; CDR3: CASSENRGLTTEAFF
length: 11; size: few; V: TRBV6-1; J: TRBJ1-2; D: NA; DNA: TGTGCCAGCAGTGGGACCAGTGGCTACACCTTC; CDR3: CASSGTSGYTF
length: 16; size: many; V: TRBV28; J: TRBJ1-5; D: NA; DNA: TGTGCCAGCAGTGCGATTGGGGGGGCTAGCAATCAGCCCCAGCATTTT; CDR3: CASSAIGGASNQPQHF
length: 14; size: few; V: TRBV6-2/TRBV6-3; J: TRBJ2-7; D: TRBD2; DNA: TGTGCCAGCAGCAATTGGGGCGGGAGCTACGAGCAGTACTTC; CDR3: CASSNWGGSYEQYF
length: 14; size: many; V: TRBV5-6; J: TRBJ1-4; D: TRBD1; DNA: TGTGCCAGCAGTCACGACAGGGGGAATGAAAAACTGTTTTTT; CDR3: CASSHDRGNEKLFF
length: 15; size: many; V: TRBV11-2; J: TRBJ2-2; D: TRBD2; DNA: TGTGCCAGCAGCTTATATCTAGCGGGACCCGGGGAGCTGTTTTTT; CDR3: CASSLYLAGPGELFF
length: 14; size: many; V: TRBV6-2/TRBV6-3; J: TRBJ1-1; D: TRBD1; DNA: TGTGCCAGCAGACCCTTTCAGGGGGCCTTTCAAGCTTTCTTT; CDR3: CASRPFQGAFQAFF
length: 14; size: NA; V: TRBV7-2; J: TRBJ2-3; D: NA; DNA: TGTGCCAGCAGCTTAGTTGGAAACACAGATACGCAGTATTTT; CDR3: CASSLVGNTDTQYF
length: 14; size: NA; V: TRBV19; J: TRBJ1-1; D: NA; DNA: TGTGCCAGTAGTCTCCGGGGACCGGGGACTGAAGCTTTCTTT; CDR3: CASSLRGPGTEAFF
length: 16; size: NA; V: TRBV4-1; J: TRBJ2-5; D: TRBD1; DNA: TGCGCCAGCAGCCAAGATCATTGGACAGGGGAGGAGACCCAGTACTTC; CDR3: CASSQDHWTGEETQYF
length: 13; size: NA; V: TRBV12-3/TRBV12-4; J: TRBJ2-6; D: NA; DNA: TGTGCCAGCAGTTCCACTGGGGCCAACGTCCTGACTTTC; CDR3: CASSSTGANVLTF
length: 15; size: many; V: TRBV9; J: TRBJ1-5; D: TRBD1; DNA: TGTGCCAGCACCGAAACAGGGGATAGCAATCAGCCCCAGCATTTT; CDR3: CASTETGDSNQPQHF
length: 15; size: many; V: TRBV7-9; J: TRBJ1-2; D: NA; DNA: TGTGCCAGCAGCTTAGCAGGACAAAATCTCCATGGCTACACCTTC; CDR3: CASSLAGQNLHGYTF
length: 13; size: NA; V: TRBV29-1; J: TRBJ2-4; D: NA; DNA: TGCAGCGTTCGTACGGATTCCAAAAACATTCAGTACTTC; CDR3: CSVRTDSKNIQYF
length: 15; size: NA; V: TRBV6-1; J: TRBJ2-7; D: NA; DNA: TGTGCCAGCAGTGAGTCGTCAGACAGGTCCTACGAGCAGTACTTC; CDR3: CASSESSDRSYEQYF
length: 15; size: few; V: TRBV25-1; J: TRBJ2-2; D: NA; DNA: TGTGCCAGCAGTGAATCGGGGCTGGGGTCCGGGGAGCTGTTTTTT; CDR3: CASSESGLGSGELFF
length: 13; size: NA; V: TRBV20-1; J: TRBJ2-7; D: NA; DNA: TGCAGTGCTAGAGTACCTCCTTCTTACGAGCAGTACTTC; CDR3: CSARVPPSYEQYF
length: 13; size: NA; V: TRBV29-1; J: TRBJ2-7; D: NA; DNA: TGCAGCGTTCGTTGGGAGCTCCTCTACGAGCAGTACTTC; CDR3: CSVRWELLYEQYF
length: 15; size: few; V: TRBV6-1; J: TRBJ1-1; D: NA; DNA: TGTGCCAGCAGTCACACCGAATGGGTGAACACTGAAGCTTTCTTT; CDR3: CASSHTEWVNTEAFF
length: 14; size: many; V: TRBV2; J: TRBJ2-5; D: NA; DNA: TGTGCCAGCAGTGTCCGGGCCAGTGAAGAGACCCAGTACTTC; CDR3: CASSVRASEETQYF
length: 15; size: few; V: TRBV28; J: TRBJ1-5; D: NA; DNA: TGTGCCAGCAGTTCCCGGGGGAGGATAAATCAGCCCCAGCATTTT; CDR3: CASSSRGRINQPQHF
length: 12; size: NA; V: TRBV4-2; J: TRBJ1-2; D: NA; DNA: TGTGCCAGCAGCCATGGGGGCGATGGCTACACCTTC; CDR3: CASSHGGDGYTF
length: 14; size: NA; V: TRBV15; J: TRBJ1-6; D: NA; DNA: TGTGTCACCAGCACCAAAGGGGCCAATTCACCCCTCCACTTT; CDR3: CVTSTKGANSPLHF
length: 15; size: NA; V: TRBV18; J: TRBJ1-5; D: NA; DNA: TGTGCCAGCTCACCAGAGGGGACTTTGAATCAGCCCCAGCATTTT; CDR3: CASSPEGTLNQPQHF
length: 14; size: many; V: TRBV7-9; J: TRBJ2-7; D: TRBD1; DNA: TGTGCCAGCAGCCACCGGGACAGGGCGCAAGAGCAGTACTTC; CDR3: CASSHRDRAQEQYF
length: 14; size: NA; V: TRBV2; J: TRBJ2-1; D: NA; DNA: TGTGCCAGCAGTCGTCGTACTAGGGATAATGAGCAGTTCTTC; CDR3: CASSRRTRDNEQFF
length: 15; size: many; V: TRBV27; J: TRBJ2-5; D: NA; DNA: TGTGCCAGCAGTTTAGAGTTTGCAGGTCAAGAGACCCAGTACTTC; CDR3: CASSLEFAGQETQYF
length: 16; size: NA; V: TRBV9; J: TRBJ2-7; D: TRBD1; DNA: TGTGCCAGCAGCGTAGGGACAGGGGGCTCGTCCTACGAGCAGTACTTC; CDR3: CASSVGTGGSSYEQYF
length: 15; size: few; V: TRBV2; J: TRBJ2-7; D: NA; DNA: TGTGCCAGCCGTGAAGGACGGGACGGCCGCTACGAGCAGTACTTC; CDR3: CASREGRDGRYEQYF
length: 14; size: NA; V: TRBV6-1; J: TRBJ2-2; D: NA; DNA: TGTGCCACCTGGGACACCCTTAGCCCCGGGGAGCTGTTTTTT; CDR3: CATWDTLSPGELFF
length: 14; size: many; V: TRBV28; J: TRBJ2-7; D: NA; DNA: TGTGCCAGCAGTACGGGCCGGAGAGGCAACGAGCAGTACTTC; CDR3: CASSTGRRGNEQYF
length: 14; size: many; V: TRBV11-2; J: TRBJ2-1; D: NA; DNA: TGTGCCAGCAGCGCGACCGTCTTGTACAATGAGCAGTTCTTC; CDR3: CASSATVLYNEQFF
length: 15; size: NA; V: TRBV27; J: TRBJ2-1; D: TRBD2; DNA: TGTGCCAGCCGACTAGCGGAAGACTCCTACAATGAGCAGTTCTTC; CDR3: CASRLAEDSYNEQFF
length: 13; size: many; V: TRBV5-1; J: TRBJ1-2; D: NA; DNA: TGTGCCAGCAGCTTAGGTGGCTCCTATGGCTACACCTTC; CDR3: CASSLGGSYGYTF
length: 15; size: NA; V: TRBV9; J: TRBJ2-1; D: NA; DNA: TGTGCCAGCAGCGTAGGGGAGATCACCTACAATGAGCAGTTCTTC; CDR3: CASSVGEITYNEQFF
length: 10; size: NA; V: TRBV29-1; J: TRBJ2-5; D: NA; DNA: TGCAGCGTTGTCACAGAGACCCAGTACTTC; CDR3: CSVVTETQYF
length: 12; size: many; V: TRBV20-1; J: TRBJ1-1; D: NA; DNA: TGCAGTGCTAGAGAGTTTAATACTGAAGCTTTCTTT; CDR3: CSAREFNTEAFF
length: 11; size: once; V: TRBV7-9; J: TRBJ1-1; D: NA; DNA: TGTGCCAGCAGCTTTAATCGTGAAGCTTTCTTT; CDR3: CASSFNREAFF
length: 16; size: few; V: TRBV13; J: TRBJ1-2; D: TRBD1; DNA: TGTGCCAGCAGCTCTTTGACAGGGGGGGATTTCTTGGGCTACACCTTC; CDR3: CASSSLTGGDFLGYTF
length: 14; size: many; V: TRBV12-3/TRBV12-4; J: TRBJ2-5; D: TRBD2; DNA: TGTGCCAGCAGGACTAGCGGGAGTGGGGAGACCCAGTACTTC; CDR3: CASRTSGSGETQYF
length: 15; size: few; V: TRBV20-1; J: TRBJ2-7; D: NA; DNA: TGCAGTGCGGACGATAAGGGCAGGGGCCGCTACGAGCAGTACTTC; CDR3: CSADDKGRGRYEQYF
length: 14; size: many; V: TRBV7-2; J: TRBJ1-5; D: TRBD1; DNA: TGTGCCAGCAGCTTACAGGGGGGGAATCAGCCCCAGCATTTT; CDR3: CASSLQGGNQPQHF
length: 14; size: NA; V: TRBV12-3/TRBV12-4; J: TRBJ1-5; D: NA; DNA: TGTGCCAGCAGGAATCCAGGTAGCAATCAGCCCCAGCATTTT; CDR3: CASRNPGSNQPQHF
length: 13; size: few; V: TRBV7-9; J: TRBJ2-3; D: NA; DNA: TGTGCCAGCAGCTTGCAACCCACGGATACGCAGTATTTT; CDR3: CASSLQPTDTQYF
length: 17; size: few; V: TRBV20-1; J: TRBJ2-5; D: NA; DNA: TGCAGTGCTAGAGTTCCCCGTGCCCAGAGCCCCCAAGAGACCCAGTACTTC; CDR3: CSARVPRAQSPQETQYF
length: 15; size: NA; V: TRBV7-8; J: TRBJ2-7; D: TRBD2; DNA: TGTGCCAGCAGCTTAGGAGGACTAGTCGGGGGCGAGCAGTACTTC; CDR3: CASSLGGLVGGEQYF
length: 15; size: NA; V: TRBV7-9; J: TRBJ2-6; D: NA; DNA: TGTGCCAGCAGCTTTCTTAGCTCTGGGGCCAACGTCCTGACTTTC; CDR3: CASSFLSSGANVLTF
length: 16; size: NA; V: TRBV14; J: TRBJ2-2; D: NA; DNA: TGTGCCAGCAGCCTCTCCGGGACACTAAACACCGGGGAGCTGTTCTTT; CDR3: CASSLSGTLNTGELFF
length: 13; size: many; V: TRBV3-1; J: TRBJ2-7; D: NA; DNA: TGTGCCAGCAGCCATACGACATTCGAGGAGCAGTACTTC; CDR3: CASSHTTFEEQYF
length: 16; size: NA; V: TRBV18; J: TRBJ2-1; D: NA; DNA: TGTGCCAGCTCACCAGCCCGGGCATCAATTTACAATGAGCAGTTCTTC; CDR3: CASSPARASIYNEQFF